This T cell receptor (beta chain) was profiled in a study of shared clonotypes between healthy human individuals. Study processing details: Filtering differed because ImmunoSEQ produced junction-only sequences that carried no quality scores. Sequenced by immunoSEQ multiplex PCR; TCRdb stores in-frame clones only, minus some. That table gives V, J and clone size, and the DNA gave D and trimming. The data contain more than 2,000,000 clones, roughly 92% of them singletons. Looked up from germline, CDR1 is MGHRA and CDR2 is YSYEKL. This CDR3 comprises 16 residues. The J segment lost 2 bases and the V segment lost 0 bases, leaving 4 bases of the junction unmatched.

The chain links TRBV4-1 to TRBJ1-5; 7 nucleotides agree with TRBD1. The origin of this receptor is a young man in good health. The sample taken for sequencing was naive CD4+ T cells sorted from blood. Subset specified: CD45RA+ positively selected. CDR3 bases: TGCGCCAGCAGCCAAGACTTTGGGACAGGCAATCAGCCCCAGCATTTT. Translating it yields CASSQDFGTGNQPQHF.